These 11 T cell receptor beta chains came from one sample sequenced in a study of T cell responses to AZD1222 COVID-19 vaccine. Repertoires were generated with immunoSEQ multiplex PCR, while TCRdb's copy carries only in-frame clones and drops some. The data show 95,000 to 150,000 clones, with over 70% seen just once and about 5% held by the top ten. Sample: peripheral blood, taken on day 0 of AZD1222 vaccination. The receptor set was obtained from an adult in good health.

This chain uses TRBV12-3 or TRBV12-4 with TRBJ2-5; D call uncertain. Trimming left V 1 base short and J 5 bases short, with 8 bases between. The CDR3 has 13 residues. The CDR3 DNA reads TGTGCCAGCAGTTTAGGGCCGCGGGAGACCCAGTACTTC. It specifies CASSLGPRETQYF.

The chain's CDR3 is CASSLVGGLGYNEQFF. For the CDR3, the DNA is TGTGCCAGCAGCTTAGTAGGGGGGCTGGGGTACAATGAGCAGTTCTTC. V and J are TRBV7-8 and TRBJ2-1, with D possibly called TRBD1 or TRBD2 (6 bases each). Germline CDR1 reads SGHVS; CDR2 reads FQNEAQ. The CDR3 loop spans 16 amino acids. Trimming cost V 1 base and J 4 bases, with 14 bases left between them.

The CDR3 is CASSADTGGKNEKLFF. CDR3 bases: TGCGCCAGCAGCGCGGATACAGGGGGTAAAAATGAAAAACTGTTTTTT. V is TRBV5-1 and J is TRBJ1-4; TRBD1 matches 8 bases. This CDR3 is built from 16 residues. Losses at the gene ends were 4 bases for V and 5 bases for J; bases not matched to a gene: 10. CDR1 and CDR2 (germline): SGHRS, YFSETQ.

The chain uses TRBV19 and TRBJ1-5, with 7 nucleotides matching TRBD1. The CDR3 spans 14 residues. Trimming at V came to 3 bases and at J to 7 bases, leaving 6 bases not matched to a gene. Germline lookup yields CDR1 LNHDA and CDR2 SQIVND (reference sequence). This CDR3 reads CASSMQGGGQPQHF. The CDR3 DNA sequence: TGTGCCAGTAGTATGCAAGGGGGCGGCCAGCCCCAGCATTTT.

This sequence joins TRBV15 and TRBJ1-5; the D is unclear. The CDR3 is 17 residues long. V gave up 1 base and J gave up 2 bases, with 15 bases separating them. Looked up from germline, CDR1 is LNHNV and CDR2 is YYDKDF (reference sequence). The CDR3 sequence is CATSRALGSAGNQPQHF. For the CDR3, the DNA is TGTGCCACCAGCAGAGCCCTGGGGTCCGCGGGCAATCAGCCCCAGCATTTT.

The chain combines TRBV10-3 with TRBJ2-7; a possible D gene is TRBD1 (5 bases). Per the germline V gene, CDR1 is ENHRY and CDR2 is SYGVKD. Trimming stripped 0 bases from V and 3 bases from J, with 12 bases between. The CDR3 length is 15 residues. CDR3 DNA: TGTGCCATCAGTGAGTCGGCAGGGCAGGGCTACGAGCAGTACTTC. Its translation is CAISESAGQGYEQYF.

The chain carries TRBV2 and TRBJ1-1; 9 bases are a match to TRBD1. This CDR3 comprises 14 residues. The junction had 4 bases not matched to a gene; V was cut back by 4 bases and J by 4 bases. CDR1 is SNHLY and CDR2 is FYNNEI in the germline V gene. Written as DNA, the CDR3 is TGTGCCAGCAGTGTTTCGACAGGGGGCACTGAAGCTTTCTTT. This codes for CASSVSTGGTEAFF.

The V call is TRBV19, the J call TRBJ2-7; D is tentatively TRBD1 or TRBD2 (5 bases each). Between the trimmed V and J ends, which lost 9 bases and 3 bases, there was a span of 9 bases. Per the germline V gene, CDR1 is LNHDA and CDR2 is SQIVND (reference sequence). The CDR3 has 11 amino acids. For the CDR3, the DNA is TGTGCCAGCAAGAGGGGCTACGAGCAGTACTTC. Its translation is CASKRGYEQYF.

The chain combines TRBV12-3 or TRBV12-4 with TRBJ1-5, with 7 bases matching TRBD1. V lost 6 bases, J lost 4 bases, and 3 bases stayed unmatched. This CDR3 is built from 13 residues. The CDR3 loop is CASSRDSNQPQHF. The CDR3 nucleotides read TGTGCCAGCAGCCGGGACAGTAATCAGCCCCAGCATTTT.

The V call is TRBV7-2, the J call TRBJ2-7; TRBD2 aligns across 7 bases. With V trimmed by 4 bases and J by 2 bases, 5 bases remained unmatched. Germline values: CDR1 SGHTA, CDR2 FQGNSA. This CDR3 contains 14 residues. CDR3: CASSSGLDTYEQYF. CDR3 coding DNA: TGTGCCAGCAGCTCCGGACTAGATACCTACGAGCAGTACTTC.

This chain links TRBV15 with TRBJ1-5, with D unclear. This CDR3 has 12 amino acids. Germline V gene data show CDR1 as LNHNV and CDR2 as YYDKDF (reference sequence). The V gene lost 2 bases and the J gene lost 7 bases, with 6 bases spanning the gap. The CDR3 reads CATSRNKQPQHF. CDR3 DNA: TGTGCCACCAGCAGAAATAAACAGCCCCAGCATTTT.